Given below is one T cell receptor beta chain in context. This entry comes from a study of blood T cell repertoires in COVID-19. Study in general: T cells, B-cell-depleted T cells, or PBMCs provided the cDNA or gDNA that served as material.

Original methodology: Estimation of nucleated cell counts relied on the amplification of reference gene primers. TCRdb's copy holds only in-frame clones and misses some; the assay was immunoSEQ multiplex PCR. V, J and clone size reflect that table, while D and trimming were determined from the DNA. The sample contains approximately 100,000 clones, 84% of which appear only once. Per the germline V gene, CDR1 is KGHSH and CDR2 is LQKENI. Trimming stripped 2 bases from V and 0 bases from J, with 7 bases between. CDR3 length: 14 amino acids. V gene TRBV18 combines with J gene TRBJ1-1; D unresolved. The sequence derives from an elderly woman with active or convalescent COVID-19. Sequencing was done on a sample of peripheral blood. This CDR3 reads CASSPTSVNTEAFF. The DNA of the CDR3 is TGTGCCAGCTCACCAACCAGCGTGAACACTGAAGCTTTCTTT.